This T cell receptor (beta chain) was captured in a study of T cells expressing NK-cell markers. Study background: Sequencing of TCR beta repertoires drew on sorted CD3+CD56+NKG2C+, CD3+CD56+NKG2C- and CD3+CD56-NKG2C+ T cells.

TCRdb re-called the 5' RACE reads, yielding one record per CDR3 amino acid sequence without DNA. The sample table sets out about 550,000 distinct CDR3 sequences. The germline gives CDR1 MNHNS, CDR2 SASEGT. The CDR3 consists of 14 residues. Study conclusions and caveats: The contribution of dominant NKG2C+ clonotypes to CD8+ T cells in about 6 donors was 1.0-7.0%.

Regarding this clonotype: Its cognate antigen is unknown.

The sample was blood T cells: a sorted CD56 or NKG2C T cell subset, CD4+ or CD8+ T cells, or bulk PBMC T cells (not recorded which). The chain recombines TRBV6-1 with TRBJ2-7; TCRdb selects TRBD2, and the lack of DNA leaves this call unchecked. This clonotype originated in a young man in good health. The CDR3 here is CASSISGKWDEQYF.